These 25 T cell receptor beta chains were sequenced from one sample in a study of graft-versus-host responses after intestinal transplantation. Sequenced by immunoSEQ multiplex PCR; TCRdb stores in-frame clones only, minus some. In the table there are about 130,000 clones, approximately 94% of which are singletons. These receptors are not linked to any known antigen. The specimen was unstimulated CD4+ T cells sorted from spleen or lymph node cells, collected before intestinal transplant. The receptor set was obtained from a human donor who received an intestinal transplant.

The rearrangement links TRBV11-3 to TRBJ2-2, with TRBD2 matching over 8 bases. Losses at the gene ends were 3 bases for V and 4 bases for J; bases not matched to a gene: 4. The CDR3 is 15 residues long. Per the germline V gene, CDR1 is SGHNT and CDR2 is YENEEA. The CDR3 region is CASSFGGGTTGELFF. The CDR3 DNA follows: TGTGCCAGCAGCTTCGGCGGGGGGACCACCGGGGAGCTGTTTTTT.

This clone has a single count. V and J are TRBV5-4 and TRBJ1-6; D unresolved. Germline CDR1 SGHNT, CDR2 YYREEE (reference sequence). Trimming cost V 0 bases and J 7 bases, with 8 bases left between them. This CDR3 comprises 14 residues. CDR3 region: CASSLDEANSPLHF. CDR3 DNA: TGTGCCAGCAGCTTGGACGAGGCAAATTCACCCCTCCACTTT.

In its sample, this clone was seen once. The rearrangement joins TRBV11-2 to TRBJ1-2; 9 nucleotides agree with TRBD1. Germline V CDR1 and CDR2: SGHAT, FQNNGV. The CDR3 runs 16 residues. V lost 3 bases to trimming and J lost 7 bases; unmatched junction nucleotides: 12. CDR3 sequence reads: CASSFPGQGNLRGYTF. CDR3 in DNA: TGTGCCAGCAGCTTCCCTGGACAGGGGAACCTACGTGGCTACACCTTC.

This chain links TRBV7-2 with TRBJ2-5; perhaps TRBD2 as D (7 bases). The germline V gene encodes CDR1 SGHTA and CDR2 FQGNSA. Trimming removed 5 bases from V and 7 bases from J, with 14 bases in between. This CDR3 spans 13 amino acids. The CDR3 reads CASSGGARRTQYF. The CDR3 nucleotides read TGTGCCAGCAGCGGGGGGGCGAGAAGGACCCAGTACTTC. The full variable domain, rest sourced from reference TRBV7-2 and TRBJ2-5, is GAGVSQSPSNKVTEKGKDVELRCDPISGHTALYWYRQSLGQGLEFLIYFQGNSAPDKSGLPSDRFSAERTGGSVSTLTIQRTQQEDSAVYLCASSGGARRTQYFGPGTRLLVL.

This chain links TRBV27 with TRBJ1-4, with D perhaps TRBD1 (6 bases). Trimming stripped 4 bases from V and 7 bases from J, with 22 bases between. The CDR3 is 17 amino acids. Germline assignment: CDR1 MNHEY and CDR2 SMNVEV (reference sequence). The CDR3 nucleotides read TGTGCCAGCAGTTCAAGGGGGTTCGTTTCTGTCTCTGAAAAACTGTTTTTT. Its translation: CASSSRGFVSVSEKLFF. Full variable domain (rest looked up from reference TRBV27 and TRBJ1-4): EAQVTQNPRYLITVTGKKLTVTCSQNMNHEYMSWYRQDPGLGLRQIYYSMNVEVTDKGDVPEGYKVSRKEKRNFPLILESPSPNQTSLYFCASSSRGFVSVSEKLFFGSGTQLSVL.

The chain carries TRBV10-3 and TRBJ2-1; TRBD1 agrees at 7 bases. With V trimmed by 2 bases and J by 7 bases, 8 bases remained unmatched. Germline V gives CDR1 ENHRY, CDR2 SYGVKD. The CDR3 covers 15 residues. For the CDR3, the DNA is TGTGCCATCAGTGAGGTTGGGACAGCTAGTAATGAGCAGTTCTTC. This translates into CAISEVGTASNEQFF.

CDR3 in amino acids: CASSSPGIRRGNTEAFF. For the CDR3, the DNA is TGCGCCAGCAGCTCACCTGGAATAAGGAGGGGGAACACTGAAGCTTTCTTT. This chain links TRBV5-1 with TRBJ1-1; TRBD1 might be the D (5 bases). V lost 3 bases to trimming and J lost 1 base, with 19 bases between them. Per germline, CDR1 SGHRS and CDR2 YFSETQ. The CDR3 is 17 amino acids. Variable domain in full (rest from reference TRBV5-1 and TRBJ1-1): KAGVTQTPRYLIKTRGQQVTLSCSPISGHRSVSWYQQTPGQGLQFLFEYFSETQRNKGNFPGRFSGRQFSNSRSEMNVSTLELGDSALYLCASSSPGIRRGNTEAFFGQGTRLTVV.

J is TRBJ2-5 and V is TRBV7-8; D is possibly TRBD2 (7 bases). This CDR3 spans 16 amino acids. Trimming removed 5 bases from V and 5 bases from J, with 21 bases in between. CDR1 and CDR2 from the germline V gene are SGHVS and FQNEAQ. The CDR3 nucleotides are TGTGCCAGCAGCCTTCCCGGGGGGCGAGGGTGGGAGACCCAGTACTTC. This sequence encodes CASSLPGGRGWETQYF.

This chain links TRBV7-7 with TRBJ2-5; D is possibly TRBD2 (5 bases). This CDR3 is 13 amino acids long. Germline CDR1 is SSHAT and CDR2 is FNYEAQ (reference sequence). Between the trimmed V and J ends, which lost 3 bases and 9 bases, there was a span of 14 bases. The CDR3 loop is CASSFSEEEAQYF. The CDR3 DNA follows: TGTGCCAGCAGCTTTTCGGAGGAGGAGGCCCAGTACTTC.

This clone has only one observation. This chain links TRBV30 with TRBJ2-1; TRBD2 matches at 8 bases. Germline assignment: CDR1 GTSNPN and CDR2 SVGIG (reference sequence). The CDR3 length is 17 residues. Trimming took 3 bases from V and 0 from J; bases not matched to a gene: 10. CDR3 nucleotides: TGTGCCTGGAGGTATGGACTAGCCGGGAGCTCCTACAATGAGCAGTTCTTC. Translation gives CAWRYGLAGSSYNEQFF. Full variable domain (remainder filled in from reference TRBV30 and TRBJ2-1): SQTIHQWPATLVQPVGSPLSLECTVEGTSNPNLYWYRQAAGRGLQLLFYSVGIGQISSEVPQNLSASRPQDRQFILSSKKLLLSDSGFYLCAWRYGLAGSSYNEQFFGPGTRLTVL.

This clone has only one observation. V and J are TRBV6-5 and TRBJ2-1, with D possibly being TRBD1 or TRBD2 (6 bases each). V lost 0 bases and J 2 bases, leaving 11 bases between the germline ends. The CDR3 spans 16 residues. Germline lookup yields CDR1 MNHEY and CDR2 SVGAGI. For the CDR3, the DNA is TGTGCCAGCAGTTACTCGGGGGGCGCGCCCTACAATGAGCAGTTCTTC. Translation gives CASSYSGGAPYNEQFF.

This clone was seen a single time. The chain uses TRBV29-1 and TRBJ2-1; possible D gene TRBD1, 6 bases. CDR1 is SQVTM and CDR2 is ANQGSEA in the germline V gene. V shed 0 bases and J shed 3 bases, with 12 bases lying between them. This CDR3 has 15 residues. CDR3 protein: CSVEDRGRFYNEQFF. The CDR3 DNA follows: TGCAGCGTTGAAGATAGGGGGAGATTCTACAATGAGCAGTTCTTC.

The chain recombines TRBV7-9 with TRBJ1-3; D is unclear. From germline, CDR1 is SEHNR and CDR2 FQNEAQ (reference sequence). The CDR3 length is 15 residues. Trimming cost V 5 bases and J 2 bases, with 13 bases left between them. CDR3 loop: CASSPESGAGNTIYF. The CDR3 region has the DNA TGTGCCAGCAGCCCAGAATCGGGCGCTGGAAACACCATATATTTT. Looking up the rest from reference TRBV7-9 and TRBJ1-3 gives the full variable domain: DTGVSQNPRHKITKRGQNVTFRCDPISEHNRLYWYRQTLGQGPEFLTYFQNEAQLEKSRLLSDRFSAERPKGSFSTLEIQRTEQGDSAMYLCASSPESGAGNTIYFGEGSWLTVV.

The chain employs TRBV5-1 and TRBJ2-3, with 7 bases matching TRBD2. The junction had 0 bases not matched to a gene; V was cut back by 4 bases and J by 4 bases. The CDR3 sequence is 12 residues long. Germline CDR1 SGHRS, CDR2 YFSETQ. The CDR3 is CASSGGADTQYF. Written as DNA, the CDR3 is TGCGCCAGCAGCGGGGGGGCAGATACGCAGTATTTT.

The CDR3 is CATSRVTGRVTEAFF. The CDR3, as DNA: TGTGCCACCAGCAGAGTTACAGGGCGGGTCACTGAAGCTTTCTTT. The chain employs TRBV15 and TRBJ1-1, with D perhaps matching TRBD1 (6 bases). The CDR3 is 15 residues long. The germline CDR1 and CDR2 sequences are LNHNV and YYDKDF (reference sequence). The V end lost 1 base, the J end lost 4 bases, and 13 bases lay between the germline ends. The variable domain in full, with the rest retrieved from reference TRBV15 and TRBJ1-1, is DAMVIQNPRYQVTQFGKPVTLSCSQTLNHNVMYWYQQKSSQAPKLLFHYYDKDFNNEADTPDNFQSRRPNTSFCFLDIRSPGLGDTAMYLCATSRVTGRVTEAFFGQGTRLTVV.

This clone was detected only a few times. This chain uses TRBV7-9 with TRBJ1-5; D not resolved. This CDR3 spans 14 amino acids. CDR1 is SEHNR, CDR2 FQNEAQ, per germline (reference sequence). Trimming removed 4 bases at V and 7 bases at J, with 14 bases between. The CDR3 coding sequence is TGTGCCAGCAGCTCTAGTAGCAGTGGGCAGCCCCAGCATTTT. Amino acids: CASSSSSSGQPQHF.

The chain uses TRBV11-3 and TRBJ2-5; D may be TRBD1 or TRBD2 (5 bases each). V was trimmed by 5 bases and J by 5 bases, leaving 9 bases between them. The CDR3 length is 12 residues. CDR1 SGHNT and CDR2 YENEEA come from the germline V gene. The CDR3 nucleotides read TGTGCCAGCAGCCTAGGGGAGGAGACCCAGTACTTC. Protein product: CASSLGEETQYF.

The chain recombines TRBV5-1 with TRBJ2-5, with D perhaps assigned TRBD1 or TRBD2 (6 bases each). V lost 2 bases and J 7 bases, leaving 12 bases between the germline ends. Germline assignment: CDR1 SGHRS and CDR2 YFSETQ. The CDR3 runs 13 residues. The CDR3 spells CASSLGGRGTQYF. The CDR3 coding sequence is TGCGCCAGCAGCTTAGGGGGGCGGGGGACCCAGTACTTC.

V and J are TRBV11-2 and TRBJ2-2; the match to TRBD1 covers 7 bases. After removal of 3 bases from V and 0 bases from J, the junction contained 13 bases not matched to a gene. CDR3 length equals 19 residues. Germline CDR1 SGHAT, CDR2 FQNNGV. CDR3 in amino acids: CASSLRQGILPANTGELFF. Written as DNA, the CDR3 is TGTGCCAGCAGCTTGAGACAGGGCATACTTCCCGCGAACACCGGGGAGCTGTTTTTT.

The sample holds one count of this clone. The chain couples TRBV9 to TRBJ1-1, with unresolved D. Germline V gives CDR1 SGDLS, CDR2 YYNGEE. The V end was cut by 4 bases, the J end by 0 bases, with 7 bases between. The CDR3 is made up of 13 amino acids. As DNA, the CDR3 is TGTGCCAGCAGCCCCCGGATGAACACTGAAGCTTTCTTT. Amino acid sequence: CASSPRMNTEAFF.

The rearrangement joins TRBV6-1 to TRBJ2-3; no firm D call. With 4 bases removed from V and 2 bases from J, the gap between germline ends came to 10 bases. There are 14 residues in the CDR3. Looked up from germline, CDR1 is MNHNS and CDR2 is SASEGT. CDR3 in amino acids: CASSGGDFTDTQYF. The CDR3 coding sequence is TGTGCCAGCAGTGGTGGGGATTTCACAGATACGCAGTATTTT.

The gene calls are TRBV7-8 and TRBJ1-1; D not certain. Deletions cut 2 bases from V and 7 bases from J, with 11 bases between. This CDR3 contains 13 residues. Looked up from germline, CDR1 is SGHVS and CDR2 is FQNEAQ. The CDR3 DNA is TGTGCCAGCAGCTTAACCGGGCCCATTGAAGCTTTCTTT. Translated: CASSLTGPIEAFF.

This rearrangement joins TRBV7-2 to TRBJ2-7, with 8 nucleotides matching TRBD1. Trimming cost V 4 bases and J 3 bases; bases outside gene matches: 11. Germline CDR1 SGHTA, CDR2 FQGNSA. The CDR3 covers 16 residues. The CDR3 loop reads CASSYKGDRSFYEQYF. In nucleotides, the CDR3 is TGTGCCAGCAGCTACAAAGGGGACAGGTCTTTCTACGAGCAGTACTTC.

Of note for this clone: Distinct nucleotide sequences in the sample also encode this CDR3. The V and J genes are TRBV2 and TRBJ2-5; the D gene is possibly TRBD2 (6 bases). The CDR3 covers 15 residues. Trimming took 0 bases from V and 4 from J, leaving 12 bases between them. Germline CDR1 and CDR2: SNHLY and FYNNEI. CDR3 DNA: TGTGCCAGCAGTGAAGCGCTTGGCGGGGTAGAGACCCAGTACTTC. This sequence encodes CASSEALGGVETQYF. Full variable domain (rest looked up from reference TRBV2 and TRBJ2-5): EPEVTQTPSHQVTQMGQEVILRCVPISNHLYFYWYRQILGQKVEFLVSFYNNEISEKSEIFDDQFSVERPDGSNFTLKIRSTKLEDSAMYFCASSEALGGVETQYFGPGTRLLVL.

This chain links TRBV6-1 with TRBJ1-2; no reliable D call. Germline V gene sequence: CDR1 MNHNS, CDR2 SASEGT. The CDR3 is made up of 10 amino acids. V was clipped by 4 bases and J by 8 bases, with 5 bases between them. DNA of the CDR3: TGTGCCAGCAGTGGGGCCGGCTACACCTTC. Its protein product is CASSGAGYTF.